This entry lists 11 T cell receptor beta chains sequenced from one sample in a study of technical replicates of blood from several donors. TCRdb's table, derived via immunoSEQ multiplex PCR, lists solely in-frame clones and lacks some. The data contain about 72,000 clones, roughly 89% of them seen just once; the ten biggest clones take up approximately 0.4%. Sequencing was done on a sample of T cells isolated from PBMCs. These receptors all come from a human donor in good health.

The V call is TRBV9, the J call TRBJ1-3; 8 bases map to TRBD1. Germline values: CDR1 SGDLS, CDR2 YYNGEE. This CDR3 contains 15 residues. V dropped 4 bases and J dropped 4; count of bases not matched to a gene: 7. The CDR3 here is CASSPQGGLGNTIYF. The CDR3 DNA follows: TGTGCCAGCAGCCCACAGGGGGGCCTGGGAAACACCATATATTTT.

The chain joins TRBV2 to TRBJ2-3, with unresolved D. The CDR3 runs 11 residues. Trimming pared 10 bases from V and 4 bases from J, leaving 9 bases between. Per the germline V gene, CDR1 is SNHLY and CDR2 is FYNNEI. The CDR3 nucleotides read TGTGCCAAAGCACCCCCAGATACGCAGTATTTT. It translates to CAKAPPDTQYF.

The CDR3 DNA reads as TGTGCCAGCAGTTACGCACTAGCGGGTTACAATGAGCAGTTCTTC. It specifies CASSYALAGYNEQFF. The rearrangement joins TRBV6-5 to TRBJ2-1, with 9 bases fitting TRBD2. Per germline, CDR1 MNHEY and CDR2 SVGAGI. V lost 2 bases to trimming and J lost 4 bases; unmatched junction nucleotides: 3. The CDR3 loop spans 15 amino acids.

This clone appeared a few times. This chain's CDR3 is CAFGRGTEAFF. DNA of the CDR3: TGTGCCTTTGGGCGGGGTACTGAAGCTTTCTTT. The chain is built from TRBV30 and TRBJ1-1; D is unclear. The CDR3 is 11 amino acids. Trimming cost V 7 bases and J 5 bases, with 11 bases left between them. CDR1 is GTSNPN and CDR2 is SVGIG in the germline V gene (reference sequence).

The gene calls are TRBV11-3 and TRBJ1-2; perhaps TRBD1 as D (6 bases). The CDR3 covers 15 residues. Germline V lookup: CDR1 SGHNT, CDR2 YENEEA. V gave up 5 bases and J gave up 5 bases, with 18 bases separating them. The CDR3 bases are TGTGCCAGCAGCCTCGACAGGTCAGGAAAGTATGGCTACACCTTC. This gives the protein CASSLDRSGKYGYTF. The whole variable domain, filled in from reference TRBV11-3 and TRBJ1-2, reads EAGVVQSPRYKIIEKKQPVAFWCNPISGHNTLYWYLQNLGQGPELLIRYENEEAVDDSQLPKDRFSAERLKGVDSTLKIQPAELGDSAVYLCASSLDRSGKYGYTFGSGTRLTVV.

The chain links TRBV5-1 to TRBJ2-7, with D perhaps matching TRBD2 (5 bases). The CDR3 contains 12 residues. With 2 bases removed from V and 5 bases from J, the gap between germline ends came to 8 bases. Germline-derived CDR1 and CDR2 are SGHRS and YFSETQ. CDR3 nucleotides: TGCGCCAGCAGCTTCTCCGGGAACGAGCAGTACTTC. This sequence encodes CASSFSGNEQYF. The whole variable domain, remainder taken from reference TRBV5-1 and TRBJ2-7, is KAGVTQTPRYLIKTRGQQVTLSCSPISGHRSVSWYQQTPGQGLQFLFEYFSETQRNKGNFPGRFSGRQFSNSRSEMNVSTLELGDSALYLCASSFSGNEQYFGPGTRLTVT.

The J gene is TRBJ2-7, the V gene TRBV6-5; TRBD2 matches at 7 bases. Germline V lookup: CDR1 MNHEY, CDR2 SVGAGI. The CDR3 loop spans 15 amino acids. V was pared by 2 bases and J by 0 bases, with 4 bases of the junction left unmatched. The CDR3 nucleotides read TGTGCCAGCAGTTACGAAGCTAGCGGCTCCTACGAGCAGTACTTC. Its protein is CASSYEASGSYEQYF.

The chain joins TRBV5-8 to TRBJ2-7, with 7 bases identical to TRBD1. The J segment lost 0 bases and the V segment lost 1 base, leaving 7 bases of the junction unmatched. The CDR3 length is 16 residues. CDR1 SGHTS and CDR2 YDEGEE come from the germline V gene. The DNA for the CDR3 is TGTGCCAGCAGCTTGTACCAAGGGACAGACTCCTACGAGCAGTACTTC. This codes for CASSLYQGTDSYEQYF.

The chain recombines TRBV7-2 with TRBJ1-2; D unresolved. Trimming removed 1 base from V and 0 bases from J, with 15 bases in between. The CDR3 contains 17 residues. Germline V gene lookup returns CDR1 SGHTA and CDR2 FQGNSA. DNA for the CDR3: TGTGCCAGCAGCTTAGTTCCCCCAGGCTACCCTAACTATGGCTACACCTTC. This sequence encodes CASSLVPPGYPNYGYTF.

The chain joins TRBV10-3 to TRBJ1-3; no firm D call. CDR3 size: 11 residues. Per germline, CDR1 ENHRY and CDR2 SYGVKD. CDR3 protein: CASQTGNTIYF. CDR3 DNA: TGTGCTTCTCAGACAGGAAACACCATATATTTT.

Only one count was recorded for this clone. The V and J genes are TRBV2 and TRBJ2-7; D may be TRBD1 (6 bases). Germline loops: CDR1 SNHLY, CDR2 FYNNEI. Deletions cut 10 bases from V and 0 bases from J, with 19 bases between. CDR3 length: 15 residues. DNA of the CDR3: TGTGCCACAGCAGGGGTACATCGGAGCTCCTACGAGCAGTACTTC. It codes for CATAGVHRSSYEQYF.